Listed here are 19 T cell receptor beta chains from one sample, sequenced in a study of T cells in pancreatic ductal adenocarcinoma. Sequencing used immunoSEQ multiplex PCR; TCRdb keeps in-frame clones, though not all of them. Found here are around 100,000 clones, 90% to 95% of them singletons; the top ten hold 3.1%. Surgery without prior neoadjuvant therapy was the treatment of the selected pancreatic ductal adenocarcinoma patients. The sample taken for sequencing was PBMCs. These receptors were obtained from a human donor with pancreatic ductal adenocarcinoma.

This chain uses TRBV6-5 with TRBJ2-1; 7 bases map to TRBD2. The CDR3 is made up of 14 amino acids. After removal of 0 bases from V and 8 bases from J, the junction contained 4 bases not matched to a gene. The V gene's germline CDR1 is MNHEY and CDR2 SVGAGI. In DNA form, the CDR3 reads TGTGCCAGCAGTTACTCGGGGACTACCTATGAGCAGTTCTTC. Residues: CASSYSGTTYEQFF.

This sequence joins TRBV29-1 and TRBJ2-7; 7 bases map to TRBD2. Germline V CDR1 and CDR2: SQVTM, ANQGSEA. The V and J ends lost 5 bases and 6 bases, in that order; junction bases with no gene match: 10. The CDR3 contains 13 residues. DNA of the CDR3: TGCAGCGTTCAAAGCGGGAAGGGTCGCGAGCAGTACTTC. It encodes CSVQSGKGREQYF.

The rearrangement joins TRBV5-1 to TRBJ2-7; a possible D gene is TRBD2 (5 bases). The length of the CDR3 is 16 residues. Germline V gives CDR1 SGHRS, CDR2 YFSETQ. V was pared by 4 bases and J by 4 bases, with 21 bases between. In nucleotides, the CDR3 is TGCGCCAGCAGCGCCTGGCCTAGAGGGAACTTATACGAGCAGTACTTC. This sequence encodes CASSAWPRGNLYEQYF.

The chain joins TRBV4-2 to TRBJ1-4; no firm D call. CDR3 length: 17 amino acids. The V end was cut by 2 bases, the J end by 1 base, with 14 bases between. Germline assignment: CDR1 LGHNA and CDR2 YNFKEQ. CDR3 coding DNA: TGTGCCAGCAGCCAATCCGTCCGGGATGGAACTAATGAAAAACTGTTTTTT. Its protein product is CASSQSVRDGTNEKLFF.

The chain combines TRBV18 with TRBJ2-7, with 10 bases fitting TRBD2. Trimming cost V 0 bases and J 9 bases; bases outside gene matches: 8. Germline assignment: CDR1 KGHSH and CDR2 LQKENI. This CDR3 is 15 amino acids long. This CDR3 reads CASSPPGQREGSQYF. In DNA, the CDR3 is TGTGCCAGCTCACCACCGGGACAGCGGGAGGGCTCGCAGTACTTC.

This clone has only one observation. The V call is TRBV6-4, the J call TRBJ2-2; tentative D call: TRBD1 (5 bases). The CDR3 is made up of 14 amino acids. V lost 4 bases, J lost 8 bases, and 14 bases lay in between. Germline CDR1 reads MRHNA; CDR2 reads SNTAGT. This CDR3 is CASSAYSRAGELFF. The DNA for the CDR3 is TGTGCCAGCAGTGCCTACTCCAGGGCTGGGGAGCTGTTTTTT.

The chain has TRBV21-1 and TRBJ2-3; the table assigns TRBD1, which was not confirmed against the DNA. TRBV21-1 corresponds to a pseudogene. This CDR3 is 19 amino acids long. CDR3 sequence (DNA): TGTGCCAGCAGCCCGGGACAGGGGCTGATTTATTTAGGCACAGATACGCAGTATTTT. Amino acids: CASSPGQGLIYLGTDTQYF.

This chain links TRBV11-2 with TRBJ2-5; 7 nucleotides line up with TRBD1. J was trimmed by 7 bases and V by 3 bases; bases with no gene match: 5. The CDR3 runs 13 residues. Germline V gene lookup returns CDR1 SGHAT and CDR2 FQNNGV. The CDR3 nucleotides are TGTGCCAGCAGCTTGACAGGGATCGGGACCCAGTACTTC. Translation gives CASSLTGIGTQYF. Full variable domain (outside the CDR3, taken from reference TRBV11-2 and TRBJ2-5): EAGVAQSPRYKIIEKRQSVAFWCNPISGHATLYWYQQILGQGPKLLIQFQNNGVVDDSQLPKDRFSAERLKGVDSTLKIQPAKLEDSAVYLCASSLTGIGTQYFGPGTRLLVL.

This chain joins TRBV5-6 and TRBJ2-7, with D possibly TRBD2 on 6 matching bases. The germline V and J ends were trimmed by 1 base and 2 bases, with 13 bases remaining between them. CDR1 is SGHDT, CDR2 YYEEEE, per germline. The CDR3 runs 15 residues. CDR3 DNA: TGTGCCAGCAGCTTGTCAGGGACTGTCACCTACGAGCAGTACTTC. It specifies CASSLSGTVTYEQYF.

This sequence joins TRBV20-1 and TRBJ2-3, with D possibly matching TRBD2 (6 bases). This CDR3 has 11 amino acids. The germline gives CDR1 DFQATT, CDR2 SNEGSKA (reference sequence). The germline V and J ends were trimmed by 3 bases and 11 bases, with 12 bases remaining between them. Here the CDR3 reads CSARWDWGQYF. The DNA of the CDR3 is TGCAGTGCTAGGTGGGACTGGGGGCAGTATTTT.

The chain recombines TRBV6-1 with TRBJ2-7; 11 positions agree with TRBD1. Germline CDR1 reads MNHNS; CDR2 reads SASEGT. This CDR3 is 15 amino acids long. V shed 4 bases and J 4 bases; nucleotides not matched to a gene: 6. This CDR3 is CASSARTGGAYEQYF. In nucleotides, the CDR3 is TGTGCCAGCAGTGCTCGGACAGGGGGCGCGTACGAGCAGTACTTC.

The chain is built from TRBV10-3 and TRBJ1-5, with unresolved D. V gave up 3 bases and J gave up 7 bases, with 7 bases separating them. Germline CDR1 is ENHRY and CDR2 is SYGVKD. The CDR3 sequence is 12 residues long. CDR3 DNA: TGTGCCATCAGTGACGGGGAACAGCCCCAGCATTTT. Encoded protein: CAISDGEQPQHF.

This chain connects TRBV6-5 to TRBJ2-5; D possibly corresponds to TRBD2 (5 bases). The CDR3 spans 12 residues. The germline gives CDR1 MNHEY, CDR2 SVGAGI. Trimming removed 4 bases from V and 6 bases from J, with 9 bases in between. CDR3 residues: CASSSPGKTQYF. CDR3 in DNA: TGTGCCAGCAGTTCCCCCGGGAAGACCCAGTACTTC.

V usage is TRBV5-1 and J usage is TRBJ2-7, with 7 bases identical to TRBD1. Per germline, CDR1 SGHRS and CDR2 YFSETQ. The junction had 2 bases not matched to a gene; V was cut back by 3 bases and J by 2 bases. CDR3 length equals 13 residues. The CDR3: CASSSTGPYEQYF. The CDR3 DNA reads as TGCGCCAGCAGCTCGACAGGGCCCTACGAGCAGTACTTC.

J is TRBJ2-7 and V is TRBV5-1; 7 nucleotides agree with TRBD1. Germline CDR1 SGHRS, CDR2 YFSETQ. The CDR3 runs to 15 residues. Unmatched junction bases numbered 7, after V lost 0 bases and J lost 4 bases. In DNA form, the CDR3 reads TGCGCCAGCAGCTTGGGTTTACAGGGGAGTTACGAGCAGTACTTC. It encodes CASSLGLQGSYEQYF.

The rearrangement uses TRBV7-9 and TRBJ2-6; maybe TRBD1 (6 bases). This CDR3 spans 15 amino acids. Per the germline V gene, CDR1 is SEHNR and CDR2 is FQNEAQ (reference sequence). V was trimmed by 2 bases and J by 4 bases, leaving 9 bases between them. The CDR3 DNA reads as TGTGCCAGCAGCTTAAGGGGGACCGGGGCCAACGTCCTGACTTTC. It codes for CASSLRGTGANVLTF.

The chain uses TRBV10-3 and TRBJ2-5; 7 bases fit TRBD2. V lost 2 bases and J lost 0; bases outside the gene matches: 3. This CDR3 comprises 15 residues. In germline, CDR1 is ENHRY, CDR2 SYGVKD. The CDR3 is CAISEPGTNQETQYF. DNA for the CDR3: TGTGCCATCAGTGAGCCGGGGACTAACCAAGAGACCCAGTACTTC.

V usage is TRBV28 and J usage is TRBJ2-3; 8 nucleotides match TRBD2. Germline lookup yields CDR1 MDHEN and CDR2 SYDVKM. J gave up 2 bases and V 5 bases, and 6 bases lay outside the gene matches. The CDR3 runs 15 residues. The CDR3: CASSARGGLTDTQYF. DNA for the CDR3: TGTGCCAGCAGTGCCCGGGGGGGACTCACAGATACGCAGTATTTT.

The chain links TRBV16 to TRBJ2-4; no clear D gene. V lost 3 bases to trimming and J lost 0 bases, with 6 bases between them. The CDR3 covers 14 residues. CDR1 and CDR2 (germline): KGHSY, FQNENV. The CDR3 nucleotides are TGTGCCAGCAGCCATGGCTTAGCCAAAAACATTCAGTACTTC. Protein product: CASSHGLAKNIQYF. Full variable domain (outside the CDR3, taken from reference TRBV16 and TRBJ2-4): GEEVAQTPKHLVRGEGQKAKLYCAPIKGHSYVFWYQQVLKNEFKFLISFQNENVFDETGMPKERFSAKCLPNSPCSLEIQATKLEDSAVYFCASSHGLAKNIQYFGAGTRLSVL.